This TCR beta chain was identified during a study of blood T cell repertoires in COVID-19. Original processing methods: Estimated nucleated cell counts came from reference gene primer amplification. Clones were sequenced by immunoSEQ multiplex PCR, and TCRdb holds only the in-frame ones, with some missing. D and trimming were read from the DNA, whereas the V and J calls and clone size are those reported in that table. This table has fewer than 300,000 clones, about 90% appearing once. CDR1 and CDR2 from the germline V gene are SGHTA and FQGNSA. Trimming at V came to 1 base and at J to 6 bases, leaving 2 bases not matched to a gene. The CDR3 consists of 14 residues.

Sequencing used peripheral blood. This sequence originates from a woman aged 45 to 65 with COVID-19, enrolled during active disease. The chain is built from TRBV7-2 and TRBJ2-1, with TRBD2 identical over 8 bases. CDR3 DNA: TGTGCCAGCAGCTTAGGACTAGCGCTCAATGAGCAGTTCTTC. Its protein product is CASSLGLALNEQFF.